This T cell receptor beta chain derives from a study of tumor-infiltrating lymphocytes in primary liver carcinoma listed by TCRdb under 2017. Describing the broader study: Of the five patients (three men and two women, aged 30 to 69 years), four had hepatocellular carcinoma and one had combined HCC and intrahepatic cholangiocarcinoma. The five patients had tumors of stage T1-T3 N0M0, with maximum diameters ranging from roughly 4.2 to 10 cm. Samples yielded roughly 3.65 to 7.13 million productive TCRbeta reads; read depth did not differ significantly between tissue types. The study combined TCRbeta repertoire sequencing, expression microarrays and whole-exome sequencing across five regions of each liver tumor, with adjacent normal tissue and blood. A total of approximately 35 specimens from 5 patients, comprising around 25 tumor regions, 5 adjacent noncancerous liver tissues and 5 peripheral blood samples, were covered by TCRbeta repertoire sequencing. To link TCRbeta repertoire diversity with the local molecular phenotype, the approximately 25 tumor region samples were profiled using Agilent mRNA microarrays. Reproducibility between technical replicate repertoires was high, with correlation coefficients above 0.95 and mean shared-clone rates about 0.91.

Without any cell sorting, total RNA and DNA were extracted together from about 19-30 mg of bulk tissue using the AllPrep DNA/RNA mini kit. A few patients with histopathologically diagnosed primary liver carcinoma underwent surgical resection in China between 2015 and March 2016. Chronic HBV infection was present in the patients, and the patients were treatment-naive at sampling. Each tumor was sampled at five spatially separated regions: the superior, inferior, left-lateral and right-lateral poles and the tumor centre. According to histology, viable tumor cells made up more than 80% of every tumor sample. Pieces of fresh tumor and adjacent tissue were cut in half, with one half kept in RNAlater at -80 degrees C and the other half sent for histology. A constant-region primer and ProtoScript II reverse transcriptase were used to reverse-transcribe TCRbeta-specific cDNA from about 0.55 ug total RNA. Three nested multiplex PCR rounds, following a slightly modified ARM-PCR procedure, were used to build the TCRbeta libraries. Each of the first two PCR rounds ran for about 10 cycles and used multiplex TRBV1-TRBV30 forward primers together with a Cbeta reverse primer. Sample barcodes and Illumina adapters were added in a final 25-cycle PCR using Deep VentR polymerase. Before sequencing, amplicons between 200 and 500 bp were purified from gel using a QIAquick gel extraction kit. An Illumina HiSeq 2500 was used to sequence the TCRbeta amplicons, generating 250-bp paired-end reads. As for how the authors treated the data: Quality trimming of reads was performed with Trimmomatic v0.33, and paired reads were merged with FLASH v1.2.11 so that full CDR3 sequences could be recovered. V, D and J germline segments were assigned to the rearranged TCRbeta sequences by MiGEC v1.2.1b. VDJtools v1.0.0 computed clonotype statistics and Shannon-Wiener diversity indices. Except for diversity analysis, only each sample's 250 most abundant clonotypes were used in subsequent analyses to reduce sampling bias. The public sequencing data were trimmed at Q25 with fastp and processed into clonotypes with MiXCR by TCRdb, which kept only in-frame beta chains. Every distinct CDR3 protein forms one entry, paired with its most common genes and DNA. The V and J calls and clone size are TCRdb's, not the authors'. The table for this sample lists roughly 80,000 distinct CDR3 sequences; 72% of them were counted only once. The ten largest clonotypes hold 15% to 20% of the sample.

General study outcomes and caveats: Compared with blood, tumors had a significantly larger share of the repertoire taken up by the top 250 clones (p = 0.039). Repertoire overlap was found to be higher between tumor regions (mean approximately 35%) than between tumor-adjacent (approximately 17%) or tumor-blood (approximately 15%) pairs, consistent with antigen-driven expansion. Because the samples were bulk and unsorted, CD4+ and CD8+ T cell repertoires could not be compared. Only 4 or 5 patients were included in the study, and the authors note that the findings should be validated in a larger study. Only about 7-25% of top clones were found in all five regions of a tumor, suggesting spatial heterogeneity of tumor-infiltrating T cells. Because sequencing covered only the TCR beta chain and unpaired alpha chains were not captured, true repertoire diversity is likely underestimated.

Comments on this clonotype: Its specific antigen is unknown. At one boundary the junction diverges from the germline segment, which might be a read error.

CDR1 and CDR2, per the germline V gene (reference sequence), are SGHKS and YYEKEE. The CDR3 spans 18 residues, from the cysteine through the phenylalanine. Here the CDR3 DNA is all that survives: 54 bases in frame from base 1. Rearrangement joined TRBV5-5 to TRBJ2-2; 14 bases in between match TRBD2. The TCR comes from a man aged 35 to 55 with primary liver carcinoma and hepatitis B virus infection. Sequencing was carried out using liver tumor tissue from sampling region 1. Read against the paper, the sample's cell subset or site label means: tumor region T1, superior pole. The base sequence is TGTGGCAGCAGCAAGGGACTAGCGGGAGACTCGAACACCGGGGAGCTGTTTTTT. It specifies CGSSKGLAGDSNTGELFF.